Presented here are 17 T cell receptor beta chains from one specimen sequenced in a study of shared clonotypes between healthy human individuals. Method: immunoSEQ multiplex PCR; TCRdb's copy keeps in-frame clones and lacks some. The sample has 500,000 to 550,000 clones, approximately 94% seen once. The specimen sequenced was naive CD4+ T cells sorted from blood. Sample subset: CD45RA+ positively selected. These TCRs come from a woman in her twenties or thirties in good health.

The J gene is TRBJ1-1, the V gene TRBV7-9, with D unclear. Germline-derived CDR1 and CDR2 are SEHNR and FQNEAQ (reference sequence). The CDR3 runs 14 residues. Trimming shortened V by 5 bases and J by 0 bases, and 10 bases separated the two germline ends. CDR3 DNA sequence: TGTGCCAGCAGCCCGACAAGTTTGAACACTGAAGCTTTCTTT. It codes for CASSPTSLNTEAFF.

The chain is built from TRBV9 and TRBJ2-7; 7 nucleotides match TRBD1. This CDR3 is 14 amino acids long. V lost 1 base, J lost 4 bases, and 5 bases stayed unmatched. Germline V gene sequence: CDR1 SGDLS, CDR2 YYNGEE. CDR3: CASSVTGDSYEQYF. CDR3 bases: TGTGCCAGCAGCGTAACAGGGGATAGTTACGAGCAGTACTTC. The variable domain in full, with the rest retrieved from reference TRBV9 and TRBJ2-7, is DSGVTQTPKHLITATGQRVTLRCSPRSGDLSVYWYQQSLDQGLQFLIQYYNGEERAKGNILERFSAQQFPDLHSELNLSSLELGDSALYFCASSVTGDSYEQYFGPGTRLTVT.

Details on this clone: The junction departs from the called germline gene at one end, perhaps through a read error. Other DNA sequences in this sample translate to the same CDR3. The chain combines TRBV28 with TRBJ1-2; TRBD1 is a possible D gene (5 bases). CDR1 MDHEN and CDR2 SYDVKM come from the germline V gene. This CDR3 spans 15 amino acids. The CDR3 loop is CASSLFRDGNYGYTF. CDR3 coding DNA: TGTGCCAGCAGCTTATTTCGGGACGGAAACTATGGCTACACCTTC.

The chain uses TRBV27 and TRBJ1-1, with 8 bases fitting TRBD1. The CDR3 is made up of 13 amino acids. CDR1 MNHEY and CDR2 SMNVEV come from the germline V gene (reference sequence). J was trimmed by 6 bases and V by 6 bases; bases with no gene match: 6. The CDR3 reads CASSRQGWPEAFF. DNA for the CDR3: TGTGCCAGCAGCCGACAGGGGTGGCCTGAAGCTTTCTTT.

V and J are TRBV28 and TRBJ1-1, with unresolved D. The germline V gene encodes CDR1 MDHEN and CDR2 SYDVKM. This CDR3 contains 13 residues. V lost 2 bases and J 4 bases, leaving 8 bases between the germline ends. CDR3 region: CASSLMQLTEAFF. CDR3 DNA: TGTGCCAGCAGTTTAATGCAGCTCACTGAAGCTTTCTTT.

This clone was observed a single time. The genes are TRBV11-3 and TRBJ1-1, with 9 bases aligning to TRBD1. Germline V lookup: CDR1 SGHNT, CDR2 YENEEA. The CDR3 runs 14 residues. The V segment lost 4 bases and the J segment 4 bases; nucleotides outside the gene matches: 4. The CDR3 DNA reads TGTGCCAGCAGCTCCCCGACAGGGGGCACTGAAGCTTTCTTT. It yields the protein CASSSPTGGTEAFF.

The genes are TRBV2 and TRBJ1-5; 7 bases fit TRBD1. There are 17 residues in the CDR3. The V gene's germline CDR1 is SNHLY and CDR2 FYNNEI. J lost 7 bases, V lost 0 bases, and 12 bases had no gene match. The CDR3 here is CASSEAGDSFAVQPQHF. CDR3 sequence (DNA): TGTGCCAGCAGTGAAGCAGGGGACAGTTTTGCAGTCCAGCCCCAGCATTTT.

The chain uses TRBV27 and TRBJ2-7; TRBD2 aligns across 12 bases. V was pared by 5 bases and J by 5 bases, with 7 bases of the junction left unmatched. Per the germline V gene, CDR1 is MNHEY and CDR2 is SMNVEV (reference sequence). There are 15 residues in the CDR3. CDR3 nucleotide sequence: TGTGCCAGCAGTATGCGACTAGCGGGAGCTCACGAGCAGTACTTC. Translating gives CASSMRLAGAHEQYF.

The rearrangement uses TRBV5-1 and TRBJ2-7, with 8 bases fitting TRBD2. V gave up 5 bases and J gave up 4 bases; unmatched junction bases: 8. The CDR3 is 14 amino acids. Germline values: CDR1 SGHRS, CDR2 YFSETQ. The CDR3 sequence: CASSRSGEGYEQYF. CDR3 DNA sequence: TGCGCCAGCAGTCGTAGCGGGGAAGGATACGAGCAGTACTTC.

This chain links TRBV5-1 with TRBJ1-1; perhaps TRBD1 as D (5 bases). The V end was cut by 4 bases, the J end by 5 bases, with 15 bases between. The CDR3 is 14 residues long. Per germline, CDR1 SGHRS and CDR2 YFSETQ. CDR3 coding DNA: TGCGCCAGCAGCCCCACCAGGGTGGGGACTGAAGCTTTCTTT. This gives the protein CASSPTRVGTEAFF. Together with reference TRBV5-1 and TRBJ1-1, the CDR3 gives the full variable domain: KAGVTQTPRYLIKTRGQQVTLSCSPISGHRSVSWYQQTPGQGLQFLFEYFSETQRNKGNFPGRFSGRQFSNSRSEMNVSTLELGDSALYLCASSPTRVGTEAFFGQGTRLTVV.

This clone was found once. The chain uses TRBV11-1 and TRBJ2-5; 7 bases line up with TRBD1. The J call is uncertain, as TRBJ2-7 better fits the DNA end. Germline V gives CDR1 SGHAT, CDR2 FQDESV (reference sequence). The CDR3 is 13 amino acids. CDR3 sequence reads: CASSPGGFYEQYF. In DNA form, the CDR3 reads TGTGCCAGCAGCCCAGGGGGATTTTACGAGCAGTACTTC.

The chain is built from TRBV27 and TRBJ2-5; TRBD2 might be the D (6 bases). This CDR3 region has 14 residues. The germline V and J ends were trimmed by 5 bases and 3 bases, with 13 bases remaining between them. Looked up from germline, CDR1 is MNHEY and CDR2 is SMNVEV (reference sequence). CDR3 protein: CASSTRDSKETQYF. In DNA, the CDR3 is TGTGCCAGCAGTACCCGGGACTCTAAAGAGACCCAGTACTTC.

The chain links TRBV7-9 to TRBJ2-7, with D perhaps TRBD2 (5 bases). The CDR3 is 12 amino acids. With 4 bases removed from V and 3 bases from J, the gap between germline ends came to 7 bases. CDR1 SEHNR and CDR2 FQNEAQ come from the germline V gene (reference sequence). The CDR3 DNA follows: TGTGCCAGCAGCTCCCGGGGCTACGAGCAGTACTTC. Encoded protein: CASSSRGYEQYF.

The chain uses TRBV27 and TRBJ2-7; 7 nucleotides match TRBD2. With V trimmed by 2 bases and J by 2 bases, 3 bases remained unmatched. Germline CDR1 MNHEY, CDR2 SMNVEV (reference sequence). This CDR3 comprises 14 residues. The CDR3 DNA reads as TGTGCCAGCAGTTTAAAGCGGGGAACCTACGAGCAGTACTTC. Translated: CASSLKRGTYEQYF.

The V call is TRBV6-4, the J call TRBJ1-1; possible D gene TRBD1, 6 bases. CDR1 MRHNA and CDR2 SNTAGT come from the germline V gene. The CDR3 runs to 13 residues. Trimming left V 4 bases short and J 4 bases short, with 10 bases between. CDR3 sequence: CASSVKGGTEAFF. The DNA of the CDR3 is TGTGCCAGCAGTGTCAAGGGGGGCACTGAAGCTTTCTTT.

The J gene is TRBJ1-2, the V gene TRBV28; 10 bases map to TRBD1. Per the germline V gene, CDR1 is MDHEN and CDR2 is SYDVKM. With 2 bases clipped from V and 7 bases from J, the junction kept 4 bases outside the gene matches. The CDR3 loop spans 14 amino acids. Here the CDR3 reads CASSLGDRGSGYTF. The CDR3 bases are TGTGCCAGCAGTTTAGGGGACAGGGGCTCTGGCTACACCTTC.

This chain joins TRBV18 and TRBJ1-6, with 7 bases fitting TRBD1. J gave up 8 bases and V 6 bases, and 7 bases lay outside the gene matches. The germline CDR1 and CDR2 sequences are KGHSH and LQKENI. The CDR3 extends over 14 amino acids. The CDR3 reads CASSQQGNHSPLHF. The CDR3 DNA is TGTGCCAGCTCGCAACAGGGGAATCATTCACCCCTCCACTTT.